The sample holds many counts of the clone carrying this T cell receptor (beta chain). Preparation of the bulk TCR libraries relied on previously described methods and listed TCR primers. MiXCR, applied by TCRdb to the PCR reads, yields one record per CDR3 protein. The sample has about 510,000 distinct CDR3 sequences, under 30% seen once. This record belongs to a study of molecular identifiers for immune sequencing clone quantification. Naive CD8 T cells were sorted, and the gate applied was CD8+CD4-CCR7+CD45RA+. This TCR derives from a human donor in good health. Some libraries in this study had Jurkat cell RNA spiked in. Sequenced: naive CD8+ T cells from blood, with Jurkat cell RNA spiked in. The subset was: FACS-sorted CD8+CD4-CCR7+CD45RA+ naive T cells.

CDR3 sequence reads: CASSNPPYEQYF. The CDR3 bases are TGCGCCAGCAGCAACCCCCCCTACGAGCAGTACTTC. The chain uses TRBV5-1 and TRBJ2-7; D gene ambiguous. CDR3 length: 12 amino acids. Per germline, CDR1 SGHRS and CDR2 YFSETQ. V was shortened by 4 bases and J by 2 bases, with 7 bases between the two germline ends.